A selection of T cell receptor beta chains follows, all from one sample in a study of CD8 T cells in ankylosing spondylitis. TCRdb ran MiXCR on the 5' RACE reads and lists one entry per CDR3 protein. The table has approximately 400,000 distinct CDR3 sequences, more than 25% seen once. Material for sequencing was blood, either unsorted or a sorted T cell fraction (not recorded which). These receptor sequences come from a male donor with ankylosing spondylitis. Both conserved end residues are part of each CDR3. D genes are given only for firm matches. For some rows the clone size is stated as once, few or many, or as a class when expanded; others skip it.

J | size | D | V | length | CDR3 | DNA
TRBJ2-5 | few | TRBD2 | TRBV7-9 | 16 | CASSKGVSSGRETQYF | TGTGCCAGCAGCAAAGGGGTGTCTAGCGGGAGAGAGACCCAGTACTTC
TRBJ2-1 | few | TRBD2 | TRBV20-1 | 15 | CSARPGLAGFNEQFF | TGCAGTGCTAGACCGGGACTAGCGGGTTTCAATGAGCAGTTCTTC
TRBJ2-1 | few | . | TRBV5-1 | 14 | CASSLLSGRNEQFF | TGCGCCAGCAGCTTGCTCTCGGGGAGGAATGAGCAGTTCTTC
TRBJ2-1 | few | . | TRBV7-2 | 16 | CASSLGTRYPDNEQFF | TGTGCCAGCAGCTTAGGAACTAGATATCCGGACAATGAGCAGTTCTTC
TRBJ1-1 | . | . | TRBV11-2 | 14 | CASSPQRANTEAFF | TGTGCCAGCAGCCCCCAGAGGGCGAACACTGAAGCTTTCTTT
TRBJ2-2 | . | . | TRBV12-3/TRBV12-4 | 14 | CARSFGLNTGELFF | TGTGCCAGAAGTTTCGGGCTTAACACCGGGGAGCTGTTTTTT
TRBJ1-5 | few | . | TRBV27 | 15 | CASSRRTAENQPQHF | TGTGCCAGCAGTCGGCGGACAGCGGAAAATCAGCCCCAGCATTTT
TRBJ2-7 | few | . | TRBV7-2 | 14 | CASSSRGPGYEQYF | TGTGCCAGCAGCTCCAGGGGCCCCGGATACGAGCAGTACTTC
TRBJ1-4 | . | TRBD1 | TRBV3-1 | 15 | CASSQAGQYNEKLFF | TGTGCCAGCAGCCAAGCGGGACAGTACAATGAAAAACTGTTTTTT
TRBJ2-1 | few | . | TRBV5-1 | 14 | CASSLVIGTNEQFF | TGCGCCAGCAGCTTGGTGATCGGGACCAATGAGCAGTTCTTC
TRBJ2-1 | few | . | TRBV30 | 12 | CAWSKHKDEQFF | TGTGCCTGGAGTAAGCATAAGGATGAGCAGTTCTTC
TRBJ2-1 | . | TRBD2 | TRBV15 | 16 | CATRMGLGLAYNEQFF | TGTGCCACCAGGATGGGGTTGGGACTAGCCTACAATGAGCAGTTCTTC
TRBJ2-1 | . | . | TRBV24-1 | 12 | CATSSKDNEQFF | TGTGCCACCAGCTCTAAGGACAATGAGCAGTTCTTC
TRBJ1-3 | . | TRBD1 | TRBV7-6 | 15 | CASSDPRGRGNTIYF | TGTGCCAGCAGCGACCCGAGGGGGCGTGGAAACACCATATATTTT
TRBJ1-2 | . | TRBD1 | TRBV20-1 | 13 | CSAGQGAAYGYTF | TGCAGTGCAGGACAGGGGGCGGCCTATGGCTACACCTTC
TRBJ1-2 | many | TRBD1 | TRBV28 | 14 | CASSSDQGAGGYTF | TGTGCCAGCAGTTCGGATCAGGGGGCCGGTGGCTACACCTTC
TRBJ2-5 | . | . | TRBV5-1 | 14 | CASSLGRAEETQYF | TGCGCCAGCAGCTTGGGCCGTGCCGAAGAGACCCAGTACTTC